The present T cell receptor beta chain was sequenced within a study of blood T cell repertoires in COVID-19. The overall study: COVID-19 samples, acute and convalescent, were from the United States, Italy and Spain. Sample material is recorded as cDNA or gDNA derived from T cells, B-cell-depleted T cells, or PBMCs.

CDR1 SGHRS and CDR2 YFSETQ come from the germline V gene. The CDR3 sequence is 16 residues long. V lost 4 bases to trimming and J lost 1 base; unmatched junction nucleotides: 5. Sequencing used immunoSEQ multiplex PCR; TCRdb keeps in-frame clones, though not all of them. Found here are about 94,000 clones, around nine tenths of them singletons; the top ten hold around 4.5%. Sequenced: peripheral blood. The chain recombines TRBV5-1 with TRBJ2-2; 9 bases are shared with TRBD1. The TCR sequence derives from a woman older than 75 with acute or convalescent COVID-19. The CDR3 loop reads CASSPGTGRNTGELFF. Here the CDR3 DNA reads TGCGCCAGCAGCCCTGGGACAGGGAGGAACACCGGGGAGCTGTTTTTT.